A selection of T cell receptor beta chains follows, all from one sample in a study of T cell repertoires in cytomegalovirus infection. TCRdb re-derived calls from the reads in MiXCR, one entry per CDR3 protein. In the table there are 900,000 to 950,000 distinct CDR3 sequences, roughly 30% of which are singletons. Antigens of these TCRs are unknown. The sample was cultured CD8+ T cells from PBMCs, taken from culture after CMV antigen stimulation. The receptors originated from a human donor in good health (CMV status not recorded). Some clones in this sample may be carry-over from other donors' samples. Each CDR3 is given with its conserved first and last residue. Each record gives: V gene, clone size, D gene, J gene, CDR3 DNA, CDR3 protein. The D gene is left open where the match is weak. Size tells how often a clone was seen (once, few, many) or the class of an expanded clone, and some rows leave it out.

V: TRBV7-9
size: many
D: TRBD1
J: TRBJ2-5
DNA: TGTGCCAGCAGCCCCCGACAGGGTCAAGAGACCCAGTACTTC
CDR3: CASSPRQGQETQYF

V: TRBV7-6
size: -
D: -
J: TRBJ1-1
DNA: TGTGCCAGCAGCCCAGAAGATTCAGGCGGCAACACTGAAGCTTTCTTT
CDR3: CASSPEDSGGNTEAFF

V: TRBV27
size: few
D: -
J: TRBJ1-6
DNA: TGTGCCAGCAGCGCCCGGGACCGAGACTCCTATAATTCACCCCTCCACTTT
CDR3: CASSARDRDSYNSPLHF

V: TRBV7-4
size: few
D: -
J: TRBJ2-1
DNA: TGTGCCAGCAGCTTAAGGACCACGGCCTACAATGAGCAGTTCTTC
CDR3: CASSLRTTAYNEQFF

V: TRBV4-2
size: -
D: TRBD1
J: TRBJ2-5
DNA: TGTGCCAGCAGCCAAGATTGGGGACAGGACCAAGAGACCCAGTACTTC
CDR3: CASSQDWGQDQETQYF

V: TRBV6-2/TRBV6-3
size: -
D: TRBD1
J: TRBJ1-2
DNA: TGTGCCAGCAGTTTCTGGACAGGGACTAACTATGGCTACACCTTC
CDR3: CASSFWTGTNYGYTF

V: TRBV4-1
size: few
D: -
J: TRBJ2-2
DNA: TGCGCCAGCAGCCCCCAAGACAGAGGGAACACCGGGGAGCTGTTTTTT
CDR3: CASSPQDRGNTGELFF

V: TRBV28
size: many
D: TRBD1
J: TRBJ1-2
DNA: TGTGCCAGCAGTTTATACAGGGGAGGTTTAGCTGGCTACACCTTC
CDR3: CASSLYRGGLAGYTF

V: TRBV7-8
size: many
D: -
J: TRBJ2-3
DNA: TGTGCCAGCAGCTTAGAGCTAGTCAAGGGCGATACGCAGTATTTT
CDR3: CASSLELVKGDTQYF

V: TRBV7-9
size: many
D: TRBD2
J: TRBJ2-1
DNA: TGTGCCAGCAGCTCATCTACTAGCGGGGGATCTTACAATGAGCAGTTCTTC
CDR3: CASSSSTSGGSYNEQFF

V: TRBV6-2/TRBV6-3
size: -
D: -
J: TRBJ2-1
DNA: TGTGCCAGCAGCCTCCGGGGGGCTTGGGTTTACAATGAGCAGTTCTTC
CDR3: CASSLRGAWVYNEQFF

V: TRBV4-2
size: -
D: -
J: TRBJ2-3
DNA: TGTGCCAGCAGCCCCGCAGTAGCGGTGTACACAGATACGCAGTATTTT
CDR3: CASSPAVAVYTDTQYF

V: TRBV12-3/TRBV12-4
size: -
D: -
J: TRBJ2-3
DNA: TGTGCCAGCAGTTTGTTTTCGGGGACAGATACGCAGTATTTT
CDR3: CASSLFSGTDTQYF

V: TRBV15
size: -
D: -
J: TRBJ1-5
DNA: TGTGCCACCAGCGCATCGCGGGATCAGCCCCAGCATTTT
CDR3: CATSASRDQPQHF

V: TRBV27
size: few
D: -
J: TRBJ1-2
DNA: TGTGCCAGCAGTTCTGGGGCAGGGGACAACTATGGCTACACCTTC
CDR3: CASSSGAGDNYGYTF

V: TRBV7-6
size: many
D: TRBD2
J: TRBJ2-2
DNA: TGTGCCAGCAGCTATCTAGCGGGGCCCGTCACCGGGGAGCTGTTTTTT
CDR3: CASSYLAGPVTGELFF

V: TRBV15
size: -
D: -
J: TRBJ1-3
DNA: TGTGCCACCAGTCCCGATCGGGGAATCGGAAACACCATATATTTT
CDR3: CATSPDRGIGNTIYF

V: TRBV9
size: -
D: -
J: TRBJ1-2
DNA: TGTGCCAGCAGCGTAGCCTCCACAGTGAACTATGGCTACACCTTC
CDR3: CASSVASTVNYGYTF

V: TRBV29-1
size: -
D: -
J: TRBJ2-3
DNA: TGCAGCGCCCCGGACGGGGTTAGCACAGATACGCAGTATTTT
CDR3: CSAPDGVSTDTQYF

V: TRBV27
size: -
D: -
J: TRBJ1-1
DNA: TGTGCCAGCAGTTTCCAAAGGACAGACACTGAAGCTTTCTTT
CDR3: CASSFQRTDTEAFF

V: TRBV6-2/TRBV6-3
size: -
D: -
J: TRBJ1-2
DNA: TGTGCCAGCAGTTCAGCAGGGGTCCTATATGGCTACACCTTC
CDR3: CASSSAGVLYGYTF

V: TRBV4-1
size: few
D: -
J: TRBJ2-6
DNA: TGCGCCAGCAGCCAAGCAGCCCTCGGGGCCAACGTCCTGACTTTC
CDR3: CASSQAALGANVLTF

V: TRBV7-8
size: -
D: TRBD1
J: TRBJ1-5
DNA: TGTGCCAGCAGCCTTCCGGGACAGGGGTTTCAGCCCCAGCATTTT
CDR3: CASSLPGQGFQPQHF

V: TRBV6-6
size: -
D: -
J: TRBJ1-1
DNA: TGTGCCAGCAGTTACCCACCAATCGTAGCGCGCCTGAACACTGAAGCTTTCTTT
CDR3: CASSYPPIVARLNTEAFF